These T cell receptor beta chains were read from a single sample in a study of T cell responses to AZD1222 COVID-19 vaccine. Measured with immunoSEQ multiplex PCR; TCRdb has only the in-frame clones, and not every one. The sample carries tens of thousands of clones, around 83% recorded once. The sample consisted of peripheral blood, taken on day 0 of AZD1222 vaccination. These receptors all come from an adult in good health. Both conserved end residues are part of each CDR3. D genes are given only for firm matches. Only part of the rows carry a size: once, few, many, or a class if the clone is expanded.

v_call: TRBV6-1
clone_size: NA
d_call: NA
j_call: TRBJ1-2
cdr3_nt: TGTGCCAGCAGTGAAGCGTGGGGCAGGGCCTATGGCTACACCTTC
cdr3_aa: CASSEAWGRAYGYTF

v_call: TRBV6-5
clone_size: NA
d_call: NA
j_call: TRBJ1-4
cdr3_nt: TGTGCCAGCAGGACAGACGCTAATGAAAAACTGTTTTTT
cdr3_aa: CASRTDANEKLFF

v_call: TRBV10-1
clone_size: once
d_call: TRBD2
j_call: TRBJ2-7
cdr3_nt: TGCGCCAGCAGTAAGACTAGCTTAGGGATACACGAGCAGTACTTC
cdr3_aa: CASSKTSLGIHEQYF

v_call: TRBV30
clone_size: NA
d_call: TRBD1
j_call: TRBJ2-5
cdr3_nt: TGTGCCTGGAGCCCGGACAGGGTCGAGACCCAGTACTTC
cdr3_aa: CAWSPDRVETQYF

v_call: TRBV5-1
clone_size: once
d_call: TRBD2
j_call: TRBJ2-3
cdr3_nt: TGCGCCAGCACCCCTAGCGGGTCAAGCACAGATACGCAGTATTTT
cdr3_aa: CASTPSGSSTDTQYF

v_call: TRBV9
clone_size: NA
d_call: NA
j_call: TRBJ2-6
cdr3_nt: TGTGCCAGCAGCGTTCTGGGGGCGGACAACGTCCTGACTTTC
cdr3_aa: CASSVLGADNVLTF

v_call: TRBV25-1
clone_size: NA
d_call: NA
j_call: TRBJ1-6
cdr3_nt: TGTGCCACCTCCGGGAAAAGCTCCCTCTCCTATAATTCACCCCTCCACTTT
cdr3_aa: CATSGKSSLSYNSPLHF

v_call: TRBV4-1
clone_size: few
d_call: NA
j_call: TRBJ1-1
cdr3_nt: TGCGCCAGCAGTCGCGGCAGGGACACTGAAGCTTTCTTT
cdr3_aa: CASSRGRDTEAFF

v_call: TRBV27
clone_size: NA
d_call: TRBD1
j_call: TRBJ2-1
cdr3_nt: TGTGCCAGCAGGACCGGGACAGGGGGTGGCAATGAGCAGTTCTTC
cdr3_aa: CASRTGTGGGNEQFF

v_call: TRBV29-1
clone_size: NA
d_call: TRBD2
j_call: TRBJ2-3
cdr3_nt: TGCAGCGGGACGGGGGGGCCCACAGATACGCAGTATTTT
cdr3_aa: CSGTGGPTDTQYF

v_call: TRBV7-8
clone_size: few
d_call: NA
j_call: TRBJ2-5
cdr3_nt: TGTGCCAGCAGCTTAGACAGGCTGAACAGAGTGAAAGAGACCCAGTACTTC
cdr3_aa: CASSLDRLNRVKETQYF

v_call: TRBV19
clone_size: NA
d_call: NA
j_call: TRBJ1-5
cdr3_nt: TGTGCCAGTAGTCCCAGCCTCAATCAGCCCCAGCATTTT
cdr3_aa: CASSPSLNQPQHF

v_call: TRBV4-1
clone_size: NA
d_call: NA
j_call: TRBJ1-2
cdr3_nt: TGCGCCAGCTGCCCGGGTCCCTTTCTACGCAACTATGGCTACACCTTC
cdr3_aa: CASCPGPFLRNYGYTF

v_call: TRBV6-2/TRBV6-3
clone_size: NA
d_call: NA
j_call: TRBJ2-7
cdr3_nt: TGTGCCAGCAGCAAGACAAATACCTACGAGCAGTACTTC
cdr3_aa: CASSKTNTYEQYF

v_call: TRBV10-3
clone_size: NA
d_call: NA
j_call: TRBJ2-3
cdr3_nt: TGTGCCATCCGACTATCTAAGAGCACAGATACGCAGTATTTT
cdr3_aa: CAIRLSKSTDTQYF

v_call: TRBV5-6
clone_size: NA
d_call: NA
j_call: TRBJ1-6
cdr3_nt: TGTGCCAGCAGCTTGTGGGAGACTTATAATTCACCCCTCCACTTT
cdr3_aa: CASSLWETYNSPLHF

v_call: TRBV3-1/TRBV3-2
clone_size: NA
d_call: NA
j_call: TRBJ1-2
cdr3_nt: TGTGCCAGCAGCCAAGCAGACAGATTCGGCTATGGCTACACCTTC
cdr3_aa: CASSQADRFGYGYTF

v_call: TRBV7-9
clone_size: once
d_call: TRBD1
j_call: TRBJ2-5
cdr3_nt: TGTGCCAGCAGCCGGGACAGGGGGGGTCTCGGGGAGACCCAGTACTTC
cdr3_aa: CASSRDRGGLGETQYF

v_call: TRBV24-1
clone_size: once
d_call: NA
j_call: TRBJ1-6
cdr3_nt: TGTGCCACCAGTGACGGGAGAGGAGGATTTTCACCCCTCCACTTT
cdr3_aa: CATSDGRGGFSPLHF

v_call: TRBV7-6
clone_size: few
d_call: NA
j_call: TRBJ2-1
cdr3_nt: TGTGCCAGCAGCTTAGGGGAATGGAGGGGGCTAAATGAGCAGTTCTTC
cdr3_aa: CASSLGEWRGLNEQFF

v_call: TRBV18
clone_size: NA
d_call: NA
j_call: TRBJ1-2
cdr3_nt: TGTGCCAGCTCACCCGAACAGAACTATGGCTACACCTTC
cdr3_aa: CASSPEQNYGYTF

v_call: TRBV19
clone_size: NA
d_call: NA
j_call: TRBJ2-1
cdr3_nt: TGTGCCAGTAGTTTTCAAGAGGGGGGTAGGGATGAGCAGTTCTTC
cdr3_aa: CASSFQEGGRDEQFF

v_call: TRBV4-1
clone_size: NA
d_call: TRBD2
j_call: TRBJ2-7
cdr3_nt: TGCGCCAGCAGCCAGGGTTGGGGGGGGAGCTCCTACGAGCAGTACTTC
cdr3_aa: CASSQGWGGSSYEQYF

v_call: TRBV29-1
clone_size: medium-sized
d_call: TRBD1
j_call: TRBJ1-2
cdr3_nt: TGCAGCGGGTCCACAGGGGGAGGTAACTATGGCTACACCTTC
cdr3_aa: CSGSTGGGNYGYTF

v_call: TRBV6-2/TRBV6-3
clone_size: NA
d_call: NA
j_call: TRBJ1-3
cdr3_nt: TGTGCCAGCAGTTCAGGGGCCGGAAACACCATATATTTT
cdr3_aa: CASSSGAGNTIYF

v_call: TRBV6-2/TRBV6-3
clone_size: NA
d_call: NA
j_call: TRBJ2-3
cdr3_nt: TGTGCCAGCAGTTACGATCCGACATTTGGAGATAGCACAGATACGCAGTATTTT
cdr3_aa: CASSYDPTFGDSTDTQYF

v_call: TRBV21-1
clone_size: NA
d_call: NA
j_call: TRBJ1-5
cdr3_nt: TGTGCCAGCAGCAACCCCCCCAGGCAGCCCCAGCATTTT
cdr3_aa: CASSNPPRQPQHF

v_call: TRBV28
clone_size: once
d_call: NA
j_call: TRBJ1-2
cdr3_nt: TGTGCCAGCAAGGTGCGGGGCTTGGATGGCTACACCTTC
cdr3_aa: CASKVRGLDGYTF

v_call: TRBV7-8
clone_size: NA
d_call: TRBD1
j_call: TRBJ1-6
cdr3_nt: TGTGCCAGCAGCCGCGGGACAGGCAATCCTACCATATCCCTCCACTTT
cdr3_aa: CASSRGTGNPTISLHF

v_call: TRBV7-9
clone_size: NA
d_call: TRBD1
j_call: TRBJ1-1
cdr3_nt: TGTGCCAGCAGAGGGACAGGGGGTAACGCTGAAGCTTTCTTT
cdr3_aa: CASRGTGGNAEAFF

v_call: TRBV4-1
clone_size: NA
d_call: NA
j_call: TRBJ1-1
cdr3_nt: TGCGCCAGCAGCCAGCAGATCCGCTTGAACACTGAAGCTTTCTTT
cdr3_aa: CASSQQIRLNTEAFF